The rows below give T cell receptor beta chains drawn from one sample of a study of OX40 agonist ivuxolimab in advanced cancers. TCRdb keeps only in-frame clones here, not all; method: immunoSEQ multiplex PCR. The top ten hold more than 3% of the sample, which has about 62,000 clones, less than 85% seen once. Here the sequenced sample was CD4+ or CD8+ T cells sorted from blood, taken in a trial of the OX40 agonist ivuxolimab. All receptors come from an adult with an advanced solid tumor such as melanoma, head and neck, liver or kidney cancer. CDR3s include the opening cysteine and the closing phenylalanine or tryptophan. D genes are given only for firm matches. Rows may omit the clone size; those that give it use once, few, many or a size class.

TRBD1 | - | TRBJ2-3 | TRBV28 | CASSTPDRGNTQYF | TGTGCCAGCAGTACGCCAGACAGGGGAAATACGCAGTATTTT
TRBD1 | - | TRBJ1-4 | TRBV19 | CASSLRQGANEKLFF | TGTGCCAGTAGTCTACGACAGGGGGCTAATGAAAAACTGTTTTTT
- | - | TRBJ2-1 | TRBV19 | CASSSGTASYNEQFF | TGTGCCAGTAGTTCTGGGACTGCTTCCTACAATGAGCAGTTCTTC
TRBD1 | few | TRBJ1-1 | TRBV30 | CAWKQGVEAFF | TGTGCCTGGAAACAGGGGGTCGAAGCTTTCTTT
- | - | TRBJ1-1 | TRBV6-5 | CASSSLWRGSRTEAFF | TGTGCCAGCAGTTCCCTCTGGAGGGGGAGTAGGACTGAAGCTTTCTTT
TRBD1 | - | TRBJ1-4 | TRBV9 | CASSPRQGGGEKLFF | TGTGCCAGCAGCCCTAGACAGGGCGGTGGTGAAAAACTGTTTTTT
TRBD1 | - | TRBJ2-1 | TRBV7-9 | CASVLGQGGNEQFF | TGTGCCAGCGTTCTCGGACAGGGCGGGAATGAGCAGTTCTTC
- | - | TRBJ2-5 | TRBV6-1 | CASSGNNQETQYF | TGTGCCAGCAGTGGCAACAACCAAGAGACCCAGTACTTC
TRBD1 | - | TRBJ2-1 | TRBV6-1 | CASTSGTGNNEQFF | TGTGCCAGCACCTCCGGGACAGGAAACAATGAGCAGTTCTTC
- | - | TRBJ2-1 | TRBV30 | CAWSVLGDEQFF | TGTGCCTGGAGTGTACTAGGGGATGAGCAGTTCTTC
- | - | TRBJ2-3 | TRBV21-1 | CASSKAGRTRTDTQYF | TGTGCCAGCAGCAAAGCGGGCAGAACCCGCACAGATACGCAGTATTTT
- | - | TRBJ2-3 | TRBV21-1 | CASTRRLAGCTDTQYF | TGTGCCAGCACGAGGCGGCTAGCGGGATGCACAGATACGCAGTATTTT
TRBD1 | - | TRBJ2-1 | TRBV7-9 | CASSLGEGQGYNEQFF | TGTGCCAGCAGCTTAGGGGAGGGACAGGGTTACAATGAGCAGTTCTTC
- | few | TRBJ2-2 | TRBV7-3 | CASSLRAGPGELFF | TGTGCCAGCAGCCTCCGGGCCGGGCCCGGGGAGCTGTTTTTT
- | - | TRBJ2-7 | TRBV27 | CASSLYYLSEQYF | TGTGCCAGCAGTTTATATTACCTTTCCGAGCAGTACTTC
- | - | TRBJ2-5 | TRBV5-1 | CASSPTIGETQYF | TGCGCCAGCAGCCCGACTATAGGAGAGACCCAGTACTTC
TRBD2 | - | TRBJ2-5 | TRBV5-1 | CASSRLGIAGDGETQYF | TGCGCCAGCAGCCGCCTTGGTATAGCGGGAGACGGGGAGACCCAGTACTTC
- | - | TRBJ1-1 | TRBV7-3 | CASSQGHSNTEAFF | TGTGCCAGCAGCCAAGGACACTCGAACACTGAAGCTTTCTTT